This TCR beta chain was retrieved from a study of blood T cell repertoires in COVID-19. Study details: COVID-19 samples, acute and convalescent, were from the United States, Italy and Spain.

This CDR3 spans 12 amino acids. With 6 bases removed from V and 11 bases from J, the gap between germline ends came to 16 bases. In the study's own analysis: Amplification from reference gene primers served as the basis for estimated nucleated cell counts. The repertoire was sequenced with immunoSEQ multiplex PCR; TCRdb's copy has only in-frame clones and lacks some. V and J calls and clone size are given by that table; D and trimming were obtained from the DNA. The data contain 340,000 or so clones, roughly 84% of them singletons. The chain carries TRBV12-3 or TRBV12-4 and TRBJ1-1, with D perhaps matching TRBD1 (6 bases). This receptor was identified in a man aged 50 or older with active or convalescent COVID-19. The sequenced material came from peripheral blood. The CDR3 DNA reads TGTGCCAGCAGCTTCGACAGGAGGAGTGCTTTCTTT. Translating gives CASSFDRRSAFF.